Included here is one T cell receptor (beta chain) sequence, with context. Since a much larger clone is just one base distant, this may be a read error. This is likely a read error, given that the CDR3 carries no conserved phenylalanine or tryptophan at its end. Generation of bulk TCR libraries relied on previously described methods and listed TCR primers. TCRdb re-called the PCR reads with MiXCR, one entry per CDR3 protein. The table has about 86,000 distinct CDR3 sequences, 25% seen once. The source of the sample is a study of molecular identifiers for immune sequencing clone quantification. V lost 0 bases and J lost 2, with 13 bases in between. The CDR3 contains 16 residues. CDR1 is SGHDT and CDR2 is YYEEEE in the germline V gene.

The J gene is TRBJ2-3, the V gene TRBV5-6, with D uncertain. The receptor's source is a human donor in good health. Some libraries in this study had Jurkat cell RNA spiked in. Sequenced material: naive CD8+ T cells from blood, with Jurkat cell RNA spiked in. Regarding subset: FACS-sorted CD8+CD4-CCR7+CD45RA+ naive T cells. The CDR3 nucleotides are TGTGCCAGCAGCTTGGACGAGTTTGGACCCACAGATACGCAGTATCTT. Protein sequence: CASSLDEFGPTDTQYL.